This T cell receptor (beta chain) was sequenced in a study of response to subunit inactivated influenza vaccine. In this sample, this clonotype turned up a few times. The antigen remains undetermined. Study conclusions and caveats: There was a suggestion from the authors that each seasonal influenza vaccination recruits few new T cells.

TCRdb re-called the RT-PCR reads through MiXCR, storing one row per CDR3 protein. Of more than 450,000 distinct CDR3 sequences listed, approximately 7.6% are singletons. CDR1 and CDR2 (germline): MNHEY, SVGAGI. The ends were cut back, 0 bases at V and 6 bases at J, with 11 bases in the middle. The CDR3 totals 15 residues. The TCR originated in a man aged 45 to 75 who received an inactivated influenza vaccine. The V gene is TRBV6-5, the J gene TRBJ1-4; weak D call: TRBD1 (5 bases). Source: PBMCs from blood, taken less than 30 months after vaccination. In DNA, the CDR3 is TGTGCCAGCAGTTACTCACGGGGGAGGCATGAAAAACTGTTTTTT. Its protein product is CASSYSRGRHEKLFF.